This T cell receptor (beta chain) originates from a study of radiation and T cells in renal cell carcinoma. Trimming took off 3 bases at V and 5 bases at J, with 11 bases between the two ends. The CDR3 runs to 13 residues. Looked up from germline, CDR1 is SGDLS and CDR2 is YYNGEE. The study, taken as a whole, reports: In blood, top tumor clones expanded by 2 weeks, shrinking by 4.

Only in-frame clones appear in the TCRdb table, and some are missing; sequencing was by immunoSEQ multiplex PCR. The repertoire holds roughly 64,000 clones, with 60% to 85% as singletons. Time point specified: blood 4 weeks post-SBRT, at nephrectomy. Indicated treatment: 15 Gy SBRT to primary tumor, nephrectomy 4 weeks later. In this sample, this clone turned up a few times. Its antigen is unidentified. The specimen comprised blood, sampled from a patient whose treatment included radiotherapy and nephrectomy. This receptor was identified in a man in his 60s with renal cell carcinoma. V is TRBV9 and J is TRBJ1-2; D might be TRBD1 (6 bases). CDR3 protein: CASSADSAYGYTF. As DNA, the CDR3 is TGTGCCAGCAGCGCGGACAGCGCGTATGGCTACACCTTC.